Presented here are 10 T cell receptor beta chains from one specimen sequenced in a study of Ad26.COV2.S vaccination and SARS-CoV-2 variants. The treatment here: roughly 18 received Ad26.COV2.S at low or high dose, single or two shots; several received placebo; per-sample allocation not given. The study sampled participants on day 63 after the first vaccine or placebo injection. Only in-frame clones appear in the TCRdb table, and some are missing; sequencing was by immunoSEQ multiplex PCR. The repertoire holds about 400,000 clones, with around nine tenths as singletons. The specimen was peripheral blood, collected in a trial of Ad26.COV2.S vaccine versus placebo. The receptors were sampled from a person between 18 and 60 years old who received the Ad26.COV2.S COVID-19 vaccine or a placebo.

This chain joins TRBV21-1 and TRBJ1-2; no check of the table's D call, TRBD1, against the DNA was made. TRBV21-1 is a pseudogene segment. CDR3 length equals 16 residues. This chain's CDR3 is CASSIPRGDRGYGYTF. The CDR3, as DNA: TGTGCCAGCAGCATCCCTAGGGGGGACAGGGGTTACGGCTACACCTTC.

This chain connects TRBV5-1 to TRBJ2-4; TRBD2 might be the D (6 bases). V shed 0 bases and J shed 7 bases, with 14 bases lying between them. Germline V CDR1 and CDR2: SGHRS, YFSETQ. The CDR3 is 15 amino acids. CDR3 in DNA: TGCGCCAGCAGCTTGGCGGGTGGGACTCAGAACATTCAGTACTTC. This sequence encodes CASSLAGGTQNIQYF.

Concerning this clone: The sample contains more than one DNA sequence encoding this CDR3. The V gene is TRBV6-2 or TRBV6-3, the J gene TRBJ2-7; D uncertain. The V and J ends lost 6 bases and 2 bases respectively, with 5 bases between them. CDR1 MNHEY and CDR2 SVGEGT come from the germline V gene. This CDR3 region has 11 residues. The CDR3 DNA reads TGTGCCAGCAGCTATACCTACGAGCAGTACTTC. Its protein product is CASSYTYEQYF.

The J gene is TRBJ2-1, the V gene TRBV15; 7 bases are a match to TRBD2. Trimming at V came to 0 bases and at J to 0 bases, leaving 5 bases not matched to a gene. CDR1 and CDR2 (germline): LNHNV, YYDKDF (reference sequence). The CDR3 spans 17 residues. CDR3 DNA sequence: TGTGCCACCAGCAGAGATCGGACGGGAGGCTCCTACAATGAGCAGTTCTTC. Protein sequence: CATSRDRTGGSYNEQFF.

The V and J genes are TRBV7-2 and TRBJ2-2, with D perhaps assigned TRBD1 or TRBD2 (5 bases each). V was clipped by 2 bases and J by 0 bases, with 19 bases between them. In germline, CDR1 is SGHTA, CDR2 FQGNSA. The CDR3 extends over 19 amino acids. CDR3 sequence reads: CASSLWAQGGRPNTGELFF. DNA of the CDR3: TGTGCCAGCAGCTTATGGGCCCAGGGTGGGAGACCGAACACCGGGGAGCTGTTTTTT. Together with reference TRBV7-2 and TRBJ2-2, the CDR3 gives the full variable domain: GAGVSQSPSNKVTEKGKDVELRCDPISGHTALYWYRQSLGQGLEFLIYFQGNSAPDKSGLPSDRFSAERTGGSVSTLTIQRTQQEDSAVYLCASSLWAQGGRPNTGELFFGEGSRLTVL.

The CDR3 region has the DNA TGTGCCAGCAGCCGGGTTAGGTTGGACGAGCAGTACTTC. Translation gives CASSRVRLDEQYF. The chain is built from TRBV12-3 or TRBV12-4 and TRBJ2-7; D unclear. The CDR3 is made up of 13 amino acids. The V end lost 6 bases, the J end lost 5 bases, and 14 bases lay between the germline ends.

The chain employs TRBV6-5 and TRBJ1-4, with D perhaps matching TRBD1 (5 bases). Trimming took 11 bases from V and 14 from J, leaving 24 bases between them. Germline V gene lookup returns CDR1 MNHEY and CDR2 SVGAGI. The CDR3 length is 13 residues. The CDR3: CALMGQGRTTLFF. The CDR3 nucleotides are TGTGCCCTAATGGGGCAGGGCAGGACGACGCTGTTTTTT.

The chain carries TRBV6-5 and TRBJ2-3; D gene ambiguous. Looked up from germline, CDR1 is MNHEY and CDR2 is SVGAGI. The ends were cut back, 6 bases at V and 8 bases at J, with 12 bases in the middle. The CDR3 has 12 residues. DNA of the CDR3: TGTGCCAGCAGGCGCCAAGGTGGTACGCAGTATTTT. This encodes CASRRQGGTQYF.

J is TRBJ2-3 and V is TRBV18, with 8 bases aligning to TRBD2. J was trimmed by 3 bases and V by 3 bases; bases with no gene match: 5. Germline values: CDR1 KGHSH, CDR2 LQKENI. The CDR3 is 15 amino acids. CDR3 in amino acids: CASSPLAGKTDTQYF. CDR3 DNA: TGTGCCAGCTCACCGTTAGCGGGAAAAACAGATACGCAGTATTTT. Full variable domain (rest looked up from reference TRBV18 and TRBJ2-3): NAGVMQNPRHLVRRRGQEARLRCSPMKGHSHVYWYRQLPEEGLKFMVYLQKENIIDESGMPKERFSAEFPKEGPSILRIQQVVRGDSAAYFCASSPLAGKTDTQYFGPGTRLTVL.

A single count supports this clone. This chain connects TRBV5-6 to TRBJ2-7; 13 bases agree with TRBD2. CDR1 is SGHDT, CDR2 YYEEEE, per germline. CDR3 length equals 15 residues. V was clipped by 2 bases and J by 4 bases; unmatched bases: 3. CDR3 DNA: TGTGCCAGCAGCTTCCTGACTAGCGGGAGGTACGAGCAGTACTTC. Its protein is CASSFLTSGRYEQYF. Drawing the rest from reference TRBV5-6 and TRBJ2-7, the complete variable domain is DAGVTQSPTHLIKTRGQQVTLRCSPKSGHDTVSWYQQALGQGPQFIFQYYEEEERQRGNFPDRFSGHQFPNYSSELNVNALLLGDSALYLCASSFLTSGRYEQYFGPGTRLTVT.